Below, 31 T cell receptor beta chains from the same sample are listed, as sequenced in a study of beta chain features in type 1 diabetes. TCRB transcripts that were expressed got sequenced, as all of the isolated RNA had been reverse transcribed. TCRdb keeps only in-frame clones here, not all; method: immunoSEQ multiplex PCR. The sample includes 500,000 to 700,000 clones, roughly 15% of them seen just once. The sample taken for sequencing was naive CD4+ T cells from blood. Every receptor here comes from a man aged 18 to 30 in good health.

This clone was found a few times. The CDR3 region has the DNA TGCGCCAGCAGCTTGGCCGGCGGGGAATACGAGCAGTACTTC. Translation: CASSLAGGEYEQYF. The rearrangement uses TRBV5-1 and TRBJ2-5; a possible D gene is TRBD2 (6 bases). The DNA matches TRBJ2-7 better at its end, which makes the J call doubtful. CDR1 and CDR2 (germline): SGHRS, YFSETQ. This CDR3 has 14 residues.

This clone was detected a few times. The J gene is TRBJ2-1, the V gene TRBV6-1; 7 nucleotides match TRBD2. The CDR3 has 15 amino acids. V lost 1 base and J lost 3; bases outside the gene matches: 3. Germline-derived CDR1 and CDR2 are MNHNS and SASEGT. The DNA of the CDR3 is TGTGCCAGCAGTGAAGTGGGGAGGGACTACAATGAGCAGTTCTTC. Translated, it gives CASSEVGRDYNEQFF.

This clone was found a few times. V is TRBV4-1 and J is TRBJ2-3; unclear D gene. Germline V gene data show CDR1 as MGHRA and CDR2 as YSYEKL. The CDR3 contains 12 residues. V shed 3 bases and J shed 7 bases, with 8 bases lying between them. The CDR3 spells CASSQEGNTQYF. The CDR3, as DNA: TGCGCCAGCAGCCAGGAAGGAAATACGCAGTATTTT.

This clone was found a few times. The chain carries TRBV6-1 and TRBJ2-1, with D uncertain. Germline V gene lookup returns CDR1 MNHNS and CDR2 SASEGT. V lost 4 bases and J lost 8, with 18 bases in between. The CDR3 is 15 amino acids. CDR3 residues: CASSVLLSEAYEQFF. The CDR3, as DNA: TGTGCCAGCAGTGTCCTGCTTTCGGAAGCCTATGAGCAGTTCTTC.

This chain connects TRBV10-3 to TRBJ2-7; 9 bases are a match to TRBD1. CDR3 length equals 15 residues. Germline CDR1 is ENHRY and CDR2 is SYGVKD. Trimming removed 6 bases from V and 1 base from J; junction bases left unmatched: 7. DNA for the CDR3: TGTGCCATCAGGACCGGGACAGGGAGGTCCTACGAGCAGTACTTC. Translation gives CAIRTGTGRSYEQYF.

The CDR3 DNA sequence: TGTGCCAGCAGCTCATCTAGCGGGAGCTCCTACGAGCAGTACTTC. Protein product: CASSSSSGSSYEQYF. This chain uses TRBV7-2 with TRBJ2-7; 10 bases line up with TRBD2. After removal of 4 bases from V and 0 bases from J, the junction contained 3 bases not matched to a gene. CDR1 and CDR2 from the germline V gene are SGHTA and FQGNSA. The CDR3 length is 15 residues.

This clone was recorded a few times. V and J are TRBV18 and TRBJ2-3; TRBD2 agrees at 8 bases. This CDR3 has 15 amino acids. With V trimmed by 0 bases and J by 1 base, 0 bases remained unmatched. Germline V lookup: CDR1 KGHSH, CDR2 LQKENI. For the CDR3, the DNA is TGTGCCAGCTCACCACCGGGACTAGGCACAGATACGCAGTATTTT. Residues: CASSPPGLGTDTQYF.

As regards this clone: At the DNA level, this CDR3 is encoded by other sequences in the same sample as well. The V and J genes are TRBV7-9 and TRBJ1-1; D unresolved. This CDR3 region has 14 residues. The V end was cut by 2 bases, the J end by 1 base, with 8 bases between. Germline CDR1 is SEHNR and CDR2 is FQNEAQ (reference sequence). The CDR3 here is CASSLTGGNTEAFF. CDR3 DNA: TGTGCCAGCAGCTTAACGGGTGGGAACACTGAAGCTTTCTTT.

This clone was recorded a few times. The chain is built from TRBV7-2 and TRBJ2-7; D may correspond to TRBD1 or TRBD2 (5 bases each). V gave up 5 bases and J gave up 5 bases, with 19 bases separating them. Germline V gene data show CDR1 as SGHTA and CDR2 as FQGNSA. There are 15 residues in the CDR3. The CDR3 nucleotides read TGTGCCAGCAGCCCGCGACGTCCCGGGACCCACGAGCAGTACTTC. Translation: CASSPRRPGTHEQYF.

The gene calls are TRBV5-6 and TRBJ2-5; 8 bases line up with TRBD2. Germline V lookup: CDR1 SGHDT, CDR2 YYEEEE. The CDR3 extends over 16 amino acids. V dropped 5 bases and J dropped 4; count of bases not matched to a gene: 13. Here the CDR3 reads CASRAPGVAGRETQYF. The CDR3 DNA is TGTGCCAGCAGAGCCCCCGGGGTAGCGGGAAGAGAGACCCAGTACTTC.

This clone was found a few times. The gene calls are TRBV7-2 and TRBJ2-7, with D perhaps matching TRBD2 (6 bases). This CDR3 has 15 residues. Germline CDR1 and CDR2: SGHTA and FQGNSA. Trimming shortened V by 4 bases and J by 5 bases, and 18 bases separated the two germline ends. CDR3 in DNA: TGTGCCAGCAGCTCCCGAGGGCTAGCGATCCACGAGCAGTACTTC. It is translated as CASSSRGLAIHEQYF.

J is TRBJ2-1 and V is TRBV7-2; D tentatively reads TRBD1 or TRBD2 (7 bases each). Germline CDR1 reads SGHTA; CDR2 reads FQGNSA. Trimming removed 5 bases from V and 2 bases from J, with 16 bases in between. The CDR3 is 16 residues long. In DNA, the CDR3 is TGTGCCAGCAGCATTGGGGGAGGGACAGCCTACAATGAGCAGTTCTTC. Translation gives CASSIGGGTAYNEQFF.

The rearrangement links TRBV27 to TRBJ1-5; D uncertain. This CDR3 spans 17 amino acids. Germline V gene sequence: CDR1 MNHEY, CDR2 SMNVEV (reference sequence). Trimming shortened V by 5 bases and J by 5 bases, and 22 bases separated the two germline ends. The CDR3 protein is CASSPRPKRVEDQPQHF. Here the CDR3 DNA reads TGTGCCAGCAGTCCCCGACCGAAGAGGGTGGAAGATCAGCCCCAGCATTTT.

This clone was seen more than once but under ten times. The rearrangement uses TRBV5-6 and TRBJ2-7; TRBD2 matches 8 bases. J lost 3 bases, V lost 5 bases, and 10 bases had no gene match. CDR1 is SGHDT, CDR2 YYEEEE, per germline. This CDR3 comprises 15 residues. CDR3 nucleotides: TGTGCCAGCAGTTGGATTAGCGGGAAGAGCTACGAGCAGTACTTC. This gives the protein CASSWISGKSYEQYF.

This clone was counted between two and nine times. The chain combines TRBV5-1 with TRBJ2-3, with D possibly being TRBD1 (5 bases). Germline V CDR1 and CDR2: SGHRS, YFSETQ. The length of the CDR3 is 12 residues. V gave up 4 bases and J gave up 10 bases, with 13 bases separating them. The CDR3 DNA follows: TGCGCCAGCAGCAGAACAGGCCGGGCGCAGTATTTT. Protein: CASSRTGRAQYF.

This clone occurred a few times. This chain uses TRBV2 with TRBJ2-5, with D tentatively TRBD1 (6 bases). The germline V gene has CDR1 SNHLY and CDR2 FYNNEI. The CDR3 is made up of 18 amino acids. V was trimmed by 5 bases and J by 0 bases, leaving 22 bases between them. CDR3 loop: CASSYRVPRYPYQETQYF. CDR3 DNA: TGTGCCAGCAGTTACAGGGTACCCCGATATCCGTACCAAGAGACCCAGTACTTC.

This sequence joins TRBV6-5 and TRBJ2-2; 7 bases match TRBD1. The CDR3 sequence is 14 residues long. In germline, CDR1 is MNHEY, CDR2 SVGAGI. Unmatched junction bases numbered 4, after V lost 6 bases and J lost 3 bases. CDR3 amino acids: CASRGQEYTGELFF. The CDR3 DNA follows: TGTGCCAGCAGAGGACAGGAGTACACCGGGGAGCTGTTTTTT.

The rearrangement uses TRBV28 and TRBJ2-7, with 10 positions matching TRBD2. Losses at the gene ends were 10 bases for V and 4 bases for J; bases not matched to a gene: 4. This CDR3 comprises 12 residues. Germline CDR1 is MDHEN and CDR2 is SYDVKM. CDR3 DNA: TGTGCCACCGAGACTAGCGGGTACGAGCAGTACTTC. It is translated as CATETSGYEQYF.

This clone was detected a few times. The chain employs TRBV12-5 and TRBJ2-5, with 9 positions matching TRBD1. The CDR3 is made up of 15 amino acids. Losses at the gene ends were 7 bases for V and 5 bases for J; bases not matched to a gene: 11. From germline, CDR1 is LGHNT and CDR2 FRNRAP. CDR3 sequence: CASAPGQGLRETQYF. The CDR3 DNA reads as TGTGCTAGTGCCCCGGGACAGGGTCTTCGGGAGACCCAGTACTTC.

This chain joins TRBV9 and TRBJ2-3, with TRBD2 identical over 9 bases. The CDR3 has 17 amino acids. V lost 6 bases to trimming and J lost 8 bases; unmatched junction nucleotides: 19. Per germline, CDR1 SGDLS and CDR2 YYNGEE. For the CDR3, the DNA is TGTGCCAGCAACCCCGGCGTAGCGGGGGCGAGATGGGGTACGCAGTATTTT. Translating it yields CASNPGVAGARWGTQYF.

The table lists this clone with a few counts. The chain recombines TRBV30 with TRBJ1-2; D perhaps matches TRBD1 (5 bases). This CDR3 has 15 residues. Between the trimmed V and J ends, which lost 0 bases and 0 bases, there was a span of 11 bases. Germline CDR1 reads GTSNPN; CDR2 reads SVGIG (reference sequence). CDR3 sequence: CAWSVVRAPNYGYTF. The CDR3 bases are TGTGCCTGGAGTGTGGTCAGGGCACCTAACTATGGCTACACCTTC.

Turning to this clone: Other DNA sequences in this specimen translate into the identical CDR3. V usage is TRBV28 and J usage is TRBJ2-7, with no clear D. Trimming left V 2 bases short and J 3 bases short, with 5 bases between. Germline V gene sequence: CDR1 MDHEN, CDR2 SYDVKM. The CDR3 totals 12 residues. Here the CDR3 reads CASSLKGYEQYF. The CDR3 nucleotides are TGTGCCAGCAGTTTAAAAGGCTACGAGCAGTACTTC. Full variable domain (outside the CDR3, taken from reference TRBV28 and TRBJ2-7): DVKVTQSSRYLVKRTGEKVFLECVQDMDHENMFWYRQDPGLGLRLIYFSYDVKMKEKGDIPEGYSVSREKKERFSLILESASTNQTSMYLCASSLKGYEQYFGPGTRLTVT.

This clone was counted between two and nine times. The chain uses TRBV5-8 and TRBJ2-5, with 16 bases lining up with TRBD2. Per germline, CDR1 SGHTS and CDR2 YDEGEE. V lost 4 bases, J lost 2 bases, and 5 bases stayed unmatched. The CDR3 has 17 residues. The CDR3 nucleotides read TGTGCCAGCAGCCAGGGACTAGCGGGAGGGACTCAAGAGACCCAGTACTTC. Protein: CASSQGLAGGTQETQYF.

This clone was found a few times. The CDR3 bases are TGTGCCAGTAGTATTCGCAGGGGCACCGGGGAGCTGTTTTTT. This encodes CASSIRRGTGELFF. V and J are TRBV19 and TRBJ2-2; tentative D call: TRBD1 (6 bases). The germline V and J ends were trimmed by 3 bases and 4 bases, with 9 bases remaining between them. In germline, CDR1 is LNHDA, CDR2 SQIVND (reference sequence). CDR3 length: 14 amino acids.

This clone was counted only a few times. V usage is TRBV5-4 and J usage is TRBJ1-2, with D unclear. Germline V gene data show CDR1 as SGHNT and CDR2 as YYREEE (reference sequence). This CDR3 has 13 amino acids. Deletions cut 6 bases from V and 5 bases from J, with 14 bases between. CDR3 protein: CASTFEAVYGYTF. As DNA, the CDR3 is TGTGCCAGCACTTTTGAGGCGGTTTATGGCTACACCTTC.

Points on this clone: The identical CDR3 is also encoded by other nucleotide sequences in the sample. The rearrangement links TRBV18 to TRBJ1-5; no firm D call. V was pared by 2 bases and J by 1 base, with 6 bases between. CDR1 and CDR2 (germline): KGHSH, LQKENI. The CDR3 spans 14 residues. CDR3 region: CASSPEGSNQPQHF. The CDR3 DNA reads TGTGCCAGCTCACCAGAAGGGAGCAATCAGCCCCAGCATTTT.

This sequence joins TRBV5-6 and TRBJ2-7, with a possible D match to TRBD1 (6 bases). This CDR3 spans 17 amino acids. The V and J ends lost 2 bases and 3 bases respectively, with 21 bases between them. Germline-derived CDR1 and CDR2 are SGHDT and YYEEEE. The CDR3 loop reads CASSFTLQGFGDYEQYF. The CDR3 nucleotides read TGTGCCAGCAGCTTCACGTTACAGGGATTTGGGGACTACGAGCAGTACTTC.

CDR3 DNA: TGCGCCAGCAGCTTCGGAGGCCCGCTTACCTTCGCCACCTCTGGGGCCAACGTCCTGACTTTC. Translated: CASSFGGPLTFATSGANVLTF. This chain links TRBV5-1 with TRBJ2-6; tentatively, D is TRBD2 (5 bases). CDR3 length: 21 amino acids. The V end was cut by 2 bases, the J end by 0 bases, with 24 bases between. CDR1 is SGHRS and CDR2 is YFSETQ in the germline V gene.

The J gene is TRBJ2-7, the V gene TRBV6-1; weak D call: TRBD2 (5 bases). The CDR3 length is 13 residues. Trimming removed 4 bases at V and 6 bases at J, with 13 bases between. Germline V gene sequence: CDR1 MNHNS, CDR2 SASEGT. The DNA of the CDR3 is TGTGCCAGCAGTGGGACTCCAGGTAGCGAGCAGTACTTC. It is translated as CASSGTPGSEQYF.

This clone was seen a few times. V usage is TRBV10-3 and J usage is TRBJ2-7; D is perhaps TRBD1 (6 bases). V was shortened by 10 bases and J by 5 bases, with 12 bases between the two germline ends. The CDR3 totals 11 residues. Per germline, CDR1 ENHRY and CDR2 SYGVKD. The CDR3 loop reads CASTGNHEQYF. CDR3 nucleotide sequence: TGTGCCAGTACAGGGAACCACGAGCAGTACTTC.

The table lists this clone with a few counts. Other DNA sequences from this sample encode an identical CDR3 as well. The rearrangement uses TRBV9 and TRBJ1-1; D gene unclear. The germline V gene encodes CDR1 SGDLS and CDR2 YYNGEE. With 0 bases removed from V and 1 base from J, the gap between germline ends came to 10 bases. The CDR3 runs to 15 residues. CDR3 in amino acids: CASSVGGRGNTEAFF. As DNA, the CDR3 is TGTGCCAGCAGCGTAGGCGGAAGAGGGAACACTGAAGCTTTCTTT.